These 20 T cell receptor beta chains were sequenced from one sample in a study of blood T cell repertoires in COVID-19 (dated by TCRdb to the early 2020s). The library was produced with the immunoSEQ multiplex PCR assay. TCRdb mirrors the immuneACCESS table, restricted to in-frame sequences. Some clones are absent from its copies; in checked studies, under half trace to an unresolved V gene, and the reason for the others is unknown. This sample comprises about 250,000 clones, roughly 85% of them detected only once. The top ten clones comprise about 6.9% of the sample. Input material: PBMCs or T cells enriched from blood (not recorded which). The origin of the receptors is a woman aged 45-65 years who had been exposed to COVID-19.

This chain links TRBV7-8 with TRBJ1-2; D call uncertain. The CDR3 extends over 17 amino acids. In germline, CDR1 is SGHVS, CDR2 FQNEAQ. V lost 2 bases to trimming and J lost 2 bases, with 18 bases between them. Written as DNA, the CDR3 is TGTGCCAGCAGCTTACGCGCTTCCCTGGGAGGGAACTATGGCTACACCTTC. Its translation is CASSLRASLGGNYGYTF. Using reference TRBV7-8 and TRBJ1-2 for the parts outside the CDR3, the full variable domain is GAGVSQSPRYKVAKRGQDVALRCDPISGHVSLFWYQQALGQGPEFLTYFQNEAQLDKSGLPSDRFFAERPEGSVSTLKIQRTQQEDSAVYLCASSLRASLGGNYGYTFGSGTRLTVV.

The chain's CDR3 is CASSHGAGGETQYF. CDR3 sequence (DNA): TGTGCCAGCAGCCACGGAGCGGGGGGGGAGACCCAGTACTTC. This sequence joins TRBV3-1 (or the pseudogene TRBV3-2) and TRBJ2-5; the match to TRBD2 covers 10 bases. CDR3 size: 14 residues. V gave up 3 bases and J gave up 5 bases; unmatched junction bases: 3. Germline CDR1 is LGHDT and CDR2 is YNNKEL (reference sequence).

The chain recombines TRBV7-2 with TRBJ1-2; TRBD1 agrees at 7 bases. The CDR3 has 16 amino acids. Germline-derived CDR1 and CDR2 are SGHTA and FQGNSA. After removal of 3 bases from V and 5 bases from J, the junction contained 12 bases not matched to a gene. CDR3 coding DNA: TGTGCCAGCAGCTTCCCCAGGACAGGAGGAGAATATGGCTACACCTTC. Encoded protein: CASSFPRTGGEYGYTF.

The V and J genes are TRBV12-5 and TRBJ2-3, with D maybe TRBD2 (6 bases). Trimming removed 7 bases at V and 2 bases at J, with 13 bases between. Germline assignment: CDR1 LGHNT and CDR2 FRNRAP. The CDR3 totals 14 residues. The CDR3 DNA reads as TGTGCTAGTGCCCCGGGACTTTTCACAGATACGCAGTATTTT. It yields the protein CASAPGLFTDTQYF.

The chain is built from TRBV15 and TRBJ1-1; D call uncertain. This CDR3 is built from 14 residues. CDR1 is LNHNV and CDR2 is YYDKDF in the germline V gene (reference sequence). With 1 base removed from V and 4 bases from J, the gap between germline ends came to 10 bases. CDR3 sequence (DNA): TGTGCCACCAGCAGAGCTCGAGAGTTCACTGAAGCTTTCTTT. Encoded protein: CATSRAREFTEAFF.

The rearrangement uses TRBV7-2 and TRBJ1-3; unclear D gene. Trimming stripped 1 base from V and 1 base from J, with 5 bases between. CDR1 is SGHTA, CDR2 FQGNSA, per germline. CDR3 length: 14 amino acids. The CDR3 spells CASSLGRSGNTIYF. CDR3 DNA: TGTGCCAGCAGCTTAGGCCGGTCTGGAAACACCATATATTTT. Using reference TRBV7-2 and TRBJ1-3 for the parts outside the CDR3, the full variable domain is GAGVSQSPSNKVTEKGKDVELRCDPISGHTALYWYRQSLGQGLEFLIYFQGNSAPDKSGLPSDRFSAERTGGSVSTLTIQRTQQEDSAVYLCASSLGRSGNTIYFGEGSWLTVV.

V usage is TRBV18 and J usage is TRBJ1-3; D call uncertain. The CDR3 spans 13 residues. Trimming removed 2 bases from V and 4 bases from J, with 6 bases in between. Looked up from germline, CDR1 is KGHSH and CDR2 is LQKENI. CDR3 sequence: CASSPSQGNTIYF. The CDR3 DNA follows: TGTGCCAGCTCACCATCACAGGGAAACACCATATATTTT.

V usage is TRBV10-1 and J usage is TRBJ2-7, with a possible D match to TRBD2 (5 bases). Germline CDR1 reads WNHNN; CDR2 reads SYGVQD (reference sequence). The germline V and J ends were trimmed by 8 bases and 3 bases, with 17 bases remaining between them. This CDR3 is 14 amino acids long. CDR3 protein: CASQDPGLGYEQYF. Written as DNA, the CDR3 is TGCGCCAGCCAAGACCCGGGATTGGGCTACGAGCAGTACTTC.

This chain links TRBV5-1 with TRBJ2-5; 7 positions agree with TRBD2. The germline gives CDR1 SGHRS, CDR2 YFSETQ. The CDR3 contains 13 residues. Germline trimming cut 5 bases from V and 4 bases from J; bases unmatched to any gene: 5. The CDR3 bases are TGCGCCAGCAGGTGGGAGGGCGCAGAGACCCAGTACTTC. It translates to CASRWEGAETQYF.

The chain couples TRBV9 to TRBJ2-1, with 9 bases matching TRBD2. The CDR3 has 15 residues. In germline, CDR1 is SGDLS, CDR2 YYNGEE. V lost 0 bases to trimming and J lost 4 bases; unmatched junction nucleotides: 2. CDR3 in amino acids: CASSVGSGGYNEQFF. CDR3 DNA sequence: TGTGCCAGCAGCGTAGGAAGCGGGGGGTACAATGAGCAGTTCTTC.

This chain links TRBV10-2 with TRBJ1-1; D is ambiguous. This CDR3 comprises 13 residues. The V end was cut by 3 bases, the J end by 1 base, with 6 bases between. Germline V gene data show CDR1 as WSHSY and CDR2 as SAAADI. The CDR3 spells CASSDPGNTEAFF. CDR3 in DNA: TGCGCCAGCAGTGACCCAGGGAACACTGAAGCTTTCTTT.

This CDR3 is CASSLRPGGTTISYEQYF. The DNA of the CDR3 is TGCGCCAGCAGCCTCCGGCCCGGCGGGACTACGATCTCCTACGAGCAGTACTTC. This rearrangement joins TRBV5-1 to TRBJ2-7, with 7 bases aligning to TRBD2. The V and J ends lost 4 bases and 0 bases, in that order; junction bases with no gene match: 16. The CDR3 loop spans 18 amino acids. The V gene's germline CDR1 is SGHRS and CDR2 YFSETQ.

In DNA form, the CDR3 reads TGTGCCAGCAGTCCCGATTGGTCAGTAACCGGGGAGCTGTTTTTT. Its translation is CASSPDWSVTGELFF. The chain recombines TRBV6-5 with TRBJ2-2; D gene ambiguous. Germline V gene lookup returns CDR1 MNHEY and CDR2 SVGAGI. The CDR3 is 15 amino acids. V gave up 5 bases and J gave up 5 bases, with 15 bases separating them.

This chain links TRBV5-1 with TRBJ2-2; TRBD1 might be the D (6 bases). V was shortened by 1 base and J by 1 base, with 14 bases between the two germline ends. Germline lookup yields CDR1 SGHRS and CDR2 YFSETQ. This CDR3 contains 17 residues. The CDR3 sequence is CASSLSDSPQNTGELFF. The CDR3 bases are TGCGCCAGCAGCTTGTCGGACAGTCCACAGAACACCGGGGAGCTGTTTTTT. The full variable domain, completed using reference TRBV5-1 and TRBJ2-2, is KAGVTQTPRYLIKTRGQQVTLSCSPISGHRSVSWYQQTPGQGLQFLFEYFSETQRNKGNFPGRFSGRQFSNSRSEMNVSTLELGDSALYLCASSLSDSPQNTGELFFGEGSRLTVL.

This sequence joins TRBV30 and TRBJ1-1; no firm D call. This CDR3 spans 15 amino acids. Looked up from germline, CDR1 is GTSNPN and CDR2 is SVGIG (reference sequence). Between the trimmed V and J ends, which lost 0 bases and 1 base, there was a span of 12 bases. The CDR3 DNA reads as TGTGCCTGGAGTGTATGGGGAGGATCGAACACTGAAGCTTTCTTT. This translates into CAWSVWGGSNTEAFF.

The CDR3 DNA sequence: TGTGCCAGTAGCAGGGGGCAGCCCCAAGAGACCCAGTACTTC. Its translation is CASSRGQPQETQYF. J is TRBJ2-5 and V is TRBV19, with 8 positions matching TRBD1. V shed 6 bases and J 1 base; nucleotides not matched to a gene: 4. There are 14 residues in the CDR3. CDR1 LNHDA and CDR2 SQIVND come from the germline V gene (reference sequence).

The rearrangement uses TRBV2 and TRBJ1-4; TRBD1 might be the D (5 bases). V lost 6 bases, J lost 5 bases, and 16 bases lay in between. This CDR3 contains 15 residues. The V gene's germline CDR1 is SNHLY and CDR2 FYNNEI. The CDR3 DNA reads TGTGCCAGCAGGAGCAGGGTGGGGGGGAATGAAAAACTGTTTTTT. This translates into CASRSRVGGNEKLFF.

The CDR3 DNA follows: TGCGCCAGCAGCCAAATTGACAGAACATACGAGCAGTACTTC. It codes for CASSQIDRTYEQYF. The rearrangement joins TRBV5-1 to TRBJ2-7, with a tentative D call TRBD1 (5 bases). CDR3 length: 14 residues. Germline values: CDR1 SGHRS, CDR2 YFSETQ. Trimming shortened V by 4 bases and J by 4 bases, and 15 bases separated the two germline ends.

This clone came up once. V is TRBV2 and J is TRBJ2-7; D call uncertain. The CDR3 contains 12 residues. Germline-derived CDR1 and CDR2 are SNHLY and FYNNEI. Trimming took 2 bases from V and 3 from J, leaving 5 bases between them. DNA of the CDR3: TGTGCCAGCAGTGAATTCAGCTACGAGCAGTACTTC. Translation gives CASSEFSYEQYF.

This chain uses TRBV29-1 with TRBJ1-2, with a possible D match to TRBD1 (5 bases). The germline V gene has CDR1 SQVTM and CDR2 ANQGSEA. The V end lost 6 bases, the J end lost 6 bases, and 20 bases lay between the germline ends. CDR3 size: 14 residues. CDR3 amino acids: CSVAEGRGGNGYTF. The CDR3 DNA reads TGCAGCGTCGCAGAGGGGAGGGGAGGGAATGGCTACACCTTC.